Described below is a single T cell receptor beta chain sequence and its context. Germline V gene sequence: CDR1 SGDLS, CDR2 YYNGEE. The CDR3 has 14 amino acids. The ends lost 4 bases at V and 9 bases at J; junction bases unmatched: 7. Assay used: immunoSEQ multiplex PCR; TCRdb lists only in-frame clones, some missing. The table has approximately 390,000 clones, 85% to 90% seen once. This sample stems from a study of blood T cell repertoires in COVID-19. Overall study context: Nucleic acid was either cDNA or gDNA, and it came from T cells, B-cell-depleted T cells, or PBMCs.

This sequence joins TRBV9 and TRBJ1-5; 10 nucleotides align to TRBD1. Sample: PBMCs or T cells enriched from blood (not recorded which). The receptor comes from a woman between 45 and 65 years old who had recovered from COVID-19. The CDR3 sequence: CASSPGTGAPPQHF. CDR3 in DNA: TGTGCCAGCAGCCCGGGGACAGGGGCGCCGCCCCAGCATTTT. Together with reference TRBV9 and TRBJ1-5, the CDR3 gives the full variable domain: DSGVTQTPKHLITATGQRVTLRCSPRSGDLSVYWYQQSLDQGLQFLIQYYNGEERAKGNILERFSAQQFPDLHSELNLSSLELGDSALYFCASSPGTGAPPQHFGDGTRLSIL.